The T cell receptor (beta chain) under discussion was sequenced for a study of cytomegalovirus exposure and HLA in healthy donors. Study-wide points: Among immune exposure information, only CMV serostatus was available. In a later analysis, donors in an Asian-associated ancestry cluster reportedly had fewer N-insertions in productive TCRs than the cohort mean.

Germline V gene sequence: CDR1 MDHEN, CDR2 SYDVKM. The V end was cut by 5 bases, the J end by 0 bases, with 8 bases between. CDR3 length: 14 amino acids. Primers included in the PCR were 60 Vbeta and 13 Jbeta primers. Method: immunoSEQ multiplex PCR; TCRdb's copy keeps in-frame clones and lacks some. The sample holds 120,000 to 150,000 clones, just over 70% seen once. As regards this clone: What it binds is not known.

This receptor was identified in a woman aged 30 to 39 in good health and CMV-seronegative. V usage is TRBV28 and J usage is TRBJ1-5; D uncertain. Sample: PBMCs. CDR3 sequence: CASSPQDSNQPQHF. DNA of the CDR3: TGTGCCAGCAGTCCCCAGGATAGCAATCAGCCCCAGCATTTT.